This T cell receptor (beta chain) was retrieved from a study of synovial regulatory T cells in juvenile arthritis (dated by TCRdb to about 2015). Regarding the complete study: Among sequenced patients, a few were therapy-naive, one received methotrexate plus infliximab, over five received methotrexate, and one had no treatment information. TCRbeta CDR3 repertoires of blood iaTreg cells, other blood Treg cells and synovial fluid Treg cells from matched patient samples were compared in the study. Effector T cell subsets from the study cohort were also sequenced for comparisons, but the Treg dataset by itself includes only blood Treg cells and synovial fluid Treg cells. TCR repertoire comparisons included Treg and Teff subsets from approximately 11 JIA patients with active disease.

Including cysteine and phenylalanine, the CDR3 has 16 amino acids. The nucleotide record is missing. CDR1 and CDR2 are read off the germline V gene as SGHRS and YFSETQ. General conclusions and limits of the study: iaTreg TCR repertoires were largely private across patients and partially overlapped with synovial Teff and blood CPL repertoires. More CDR3 sequences were shared by synovial Treg cells with iaTreg cells than with other blood Treg cells, and a closer relation was confirmed by Chao-Jaccard similarity.

Synovial samples were synovial fluid collected alongside matched peripheral blood from each patient with active arthritis. TCR repertoires were obtained from some 11 juvenile idiopathic arthritis patients with active disease who had not reached inactive disease, of whom 3 were polyarticular and 8 were oligoarticular. The TCR-sequenced patients had a median age of approximately 12 years (range about 2.4-25) and median disease duration of 7 years (range 0.2-19.1). Synovial Treg cells showed FOXP3 TSDR demethylation comparable to blood and healthy-donor Treg cells, supporting bona fide regulatory lineage commitment. Samples for TCR repertoire analysis came from two centres in Italy. Turning to this clone: Its antigen remains undetermined.

Libraries were built with the immunoSEQ multiplex PCR assay. TCRbeta CDR3 sequencing was performed by Adaptive Biotechnologies. The original pipeline was this. Repertoire similarity was assessed using the Chao-modified Jaccard index and the median clonotype overlap from 200 random subsamples at equal sample size. Similarity analyses were performed using either productive nucleotide sequences or in silico-translated amino acid sequences. Repertoires were compared using hierarchical clustering with single linkage and t-SNE, both based on Chao-modified Jaccard distances. Repertoire diversity was measured with the Renyi index after sample size normalisation across a range of alpha values. The source is immuneACCESS, and TCRdb retained only in-frame sequences with V and J called. Part of the clones is not carried over; for the studies checked, unresolved V genes explain less than half of this, and the remainder is unexplained. That table gives V, J and clone size, and the DNA gave D and trimming. The table for this sample lists under 3,500 clones. Of the sample, 12% falls within the top ten clones.

Recombination joined TRBV5-1 with TRBJ2-1. Input material: Treg cells from the synovium. The receptor's source is a donor aged 2-30 years with juvenile idiopathic arthritis. CDR3 protein: CASSLAWGSSYNEQFF.